This TCR beta chain stems from a study of cytomegalovirus exposure and HLA in healthy donors. Germline assignment: CDR1 MDHEN and CDR2 SYDVKM. The germline V and J ends were trimmed by 5 bases and 10 bases, with 11 bases remaining between them. This CDR3 is built from 12 residues. Comment on this clone: Its antigen is as yet unknown.

The PCR ran on 60 Vbeta and 13 Jbeta primers. Original handling: It was a later analysis that counted 75 million to 90 million unique TCR beta chains, of which about 10 million were shared. Sequencing used immunoSEQ multiplex PCR; TCRdb keeps in-frame clones, though not all of them. For V, J and clone size, that table is used; D and trimming come from the DNA. This table holds roughly 160,000 clones, 70% to 90% found once. Findings of the study overall: Later analysis identified several of the most significant clusters that appeared linked to common viral pathogens. With further analysis later on, most CMV-associated TCR beta chains appeared HLA-restricted. In all likelihood, a cluster of highly shared sequence variants was a sequencing artifact.

Sequencing was performed on PBMCs. This sequence originates from a man under 40 in good health and CMV-seropositive. The V call is TRBV28, the J call TRBJ1-4; tentative D call: TRBD1 (6 bases). Written as DNA, the CDR3 is TGTGCCAGCAGTACAGGGTTGAGAAAACTGTTTTTT. Its protein product is CASSTGLRKLFF.